The sequence of this T cell receptor beta chain was determined in a study of cytomegalovirus exposure and HLA in healthy donors. Turning to the study itself: Ancestry clustering placed around four fifths of approximately 370 genotyped donors in the Caucasian-associated cluster.

This CDR3 contains 14 residues. Germline V gene data show CDR1 as SGHVS and CDR2 as FNYEAQ. Trimming at V came to 5 bases and at J to 7 bases, leaving 6 bases not matched to a gene. PCR primers comprised 60 Vbeta and 13 Jbeta primers. This table comes from immunoSEQ multiplex PCR, and its TCRdb copy is limited to in-frame clones, with some not included. The sample spans about 51,000 clones; the ten largest clones claim about 2.3%. As for this clone: The antigen remains undetermined.

Points from the study as a whole: It was taken for granted in presence/absence analyses that sequencing depth across donors was roughly uniform.

The chain has TRBV7-6 and TRBJ2-7, with TRBD1 matching over 12 bases. The sequence was obtained from a female donor in good health and CMV-seronegative. Sequencing used PBMCs. The CDR3 spells CASSLGQGAYEQYF. CDR3 DNA sequence: TGTGCCAGCAGCCTGGGACAGGGGGCGTATGAGCAGTACTTC.